These 20 T cell receptor beta chains were all obtained from the same sample, sequenced in a study of blood T cell repertoires in COVID-19. The protocol was immunoSEQ multiplex PCR, while the TCRdb copy is restricted to in-frame clones and leaves out a portion. The repertoire has about 320,000 clones, roughly 90% of them found once; the top ten carry around 4.2%. Sequencing used PBMCs or T cells enriched from blood (not recorded which). The source of these receptors is a woman in her twenties or thirties who had been exposed to COVID-19.

The chain employs TRBV5-6 and TRBJ2-3; a possible D gene is TRBD1 (6 bases). The V gene lost 2 bases and the J gene lost 2 bases, with 9 bases spanning the gap. This CDR3 region has 14 residues. The germline V gene has CDR1 SGHDT and CDR2 YYEEEE. Here the CDR3 reads CASSLGGVTDTQYF. The CDR3 DNA is TGTGCCAGCAGCTTAGGGGGTGTCACAGATACGCAGTATTTT.

This chain's CDR3 is CASTTRRTAHNSPLHF. The CDR3 nucleotides are TGTGCCAGCACTACAAGAAGGACAGCCCATAATTCACCCCTCCACTTT. This chain uses TRBV2 with TRBJ1-6; a possible D gene is TRBD1 (6 bases). This CDR3 contains 16 residues. Germline CDR1 and CDR2: SNHLY and FYNNEI. V lost 7 bases, J lost 5 bases, and 18 bases lay in between.

The rearrangement uses TRBV13 and TRBJ2-3; 10 bases line up with TRBD1. CDR3 length: 17 amino acids. After removal of 4 bases from V and 1 base from J, the junction contained 8 bases not matched to a gene. CDR1 and CDR2 (germline): PRHDT, FYEKMQ (reference sequence). The chain's CDR3 is CASSWRDRGWGTDTQYF. CDR3 nucleotide sequence: TGTGCCAGCAGCTGGCGGGACAGGGGATGGGGCACAGATACGCAGTATTTT. Full variable domain (rest looked up from reference TRBV13 and TRBJ2-3): AAGVIQSPRHLIKEKRETATLKCYPIPRHDTVYWYQQGPGQDPQFLISFYEKMQSDKGSIPDRFSAQQFSDYHSELNMSSLELGDSALYFCASSWRDRGWGTDTQYFGPGTRLTVL.

The chain is built from TRBV9 and TRBJ1-2, with D uncertain. V was shortened by 4 bases and J by 0 bases, with 13 bases between the two germline ends. This CDR3 has 15 residues. Germline lookup yields CDR1 SGDLS and CDR2 YYNGEE. CDR3 region: CASSLRQAANYGYTF. CDR3 sequence (DNA): TGTGCCAGCAGCCTCCGCCAGGCAGCTAACTATGGCTACACCTTC. Variable domain in full (rest from reference TRBV9 and TRBJ1-2): DSGVTQTPKHLITATGQRVTLRCSPRSGDLSVYWYQQSLDQGLQFLIQYYNGEERAKGNILERFSAQQFPDLHSELNLSSLELGDSALYFCASSLRQAANYGYTFGSGTRLTVV.

The chain recombines TRBV30 with TRBJ1-2; D uncertain. Germline CDR1 is GTSNPN and CDR2 is SVGIG (reference sequence). CDR3 length: 13 residues. V was clipped by 4 bases and J by 5 bases, with 14 bases between them. CDR3 nucleotide sequence: TGTGCCTGGATAGGAGGGATTAAGTATGGCTACACCTTC. Its protein is CAWIGGIKYGYTF.

The chain links TRBV19 to TRBJ2-2; 10 bases fit TRBD2. Germline values: CDR1 LNHDA, CDR2 SQIVND (reference sequence). The CDR3 contains 15 residues. The V gene end was trimmed by 8 bases and the J gene end by 4 bases; junction bases not matched to a gene: 7. CDR3 DNA: TGTGCCAGTCACAGCGGGGGGGCCCGCACCGGGGAGCTGTTTTTT. Translating gives CASHSGGARTGELFF.

This clone was detected once. V usage is TRBV19 and J usage is TRBJ2-1; 10 bases match TRBD2. The CDR3 has 15 amino acids. V dropped 4 bases and J dropped 2; count of bases not matched to a gene: 2. Germline V lookup: CDR1 LNHDA, CDR2 SQIVND (reference sequence). The CDR3 loop reads CASSTSGGTYNEQFF. CDR3 in DNA: TGTGCCAGTAGTACTAGCGGGGGTACCTACAATGAGCAGTTCTTC.

The chain uses TRBV12-3 or TRBV12-4 and TRBJ1-1; no reliable D call. The ends were cut back, 3 bases at V and 2 bases at J, with 7 bases in the middle. CDR3 size: 13 residues. CDR3 loop: CASSLGANTEAFF. The DNA of the CDR3 is TGTGCCAGCAGTTTGGGCGCTAACACTGAAGCTTTCTTT.

The chain joins TRBV20-1 to TRBJ1-1, with D possibly TRBD1 on 6 matching bases. V gave up 6 bases and J gave up 3 bases, with 8 bases separating them. This CDR3 comprises 11 residues. The germline gives CDR1 DFQATT, CDR2 SNEGSKA (reference sequence). The chain's CDR3 is CSAYRDTEAFF. CDR3 in DNA: TGCAGTGCGTACAGGGACACTGAAGCTTTCTTT.

This rearrangement joins TRBV30 to TRBJ2-7; TRBD1 matches 11 bases. The CDR3 is made up of 15 amino acids. J lost 4 bases, V lost 2 bases, and 7 bases had no gene match. Per germline, CDR1 GTSNPN and CDR2 SVGIG (reference sequence). The CDR3 region has the DNA TGTGCCTGGAGTCCGCTGGGACAGGGGGTATACGAGCAGTACTTC. Its protein is CAWSPLGQGVYEQYF. The whole variable domain, remainder taken from reference TRBV30 and TRBJ2-7, is SQTIHQWPATLVQPVGSPLSLECTVEGTSNPNLYWYRQAAGRGLQLLFYSVGIGQISSEVPQNLSASRPQDRQFILSSKKLLLSDSGFYLCAWSPLGQGVYEQYFGPGTRLTVT.

The chain links TRBV6-5 to TRBJ2-2; D uncertain. Deletions cut 5 bases from V and 5 bases from J, with 6 bases between. Germline assignment: CDR1 MNHEY and CDR2 SVGAGI. The CDR3 runs 12 residues. CDR3 sequence reads: CASSPPTGELFF. Here the CDR3 DNA reads TGTGCCAGCAGTCCCCCGACCGGGGAGCTGTTTTTT.

J is TRBJ2-7 and V is TRBV5-1; 9 bases match TRBD1. CDR1 SGHRS and CDR2 YFSETQ come from the germline V gene. The CDR3 has 14 amino acids. Trimming at V came to 5 bases and at J to 4 bases, leaving 7 bases not matched to a gene. The CDR3 here is CASRAGTGWYEQYF. CDR3 nucleotides: TGCGCCAGCAGGGCCGGGACAGGGTGGTACGAGCAGTACTTC. The full variable domain, with the rest looked up from reference TRBV5-1 and TRBJ2-7, is KAGVTQTPRYLIKTRGQQVTLSCSPISGHRSVSWYQQTPGQGLQFLFEYFSETQRNKGNFPGRFSGRQFSNSRSEMNVSTLELGDSALYLCASRAGTGWYEQYFGPGTRLTVT.

The chain recombines TRBV11-2 with TRBJ2-5; 8 bases map to TRBD2. The ends lost 1 base at V and 1 base at J; junction bases unmatched: 8. CDR3 length: 17 residues. The germline CDR1 and CDR2 sequences are SGHAT and FQNNGV. CDR3 nucleotides: TGTGCCAGCAGCTTAGGTTCCAGCGGGGGCTTCCAAGAGACCCAGTACTTC. Protein product: CASSLGSSGGFQETQYF.

This chain connects TRBV6-5 to TRBJ2-5, with 7 positions matching TRBD2. V shed 6 bases and J 8 bases; nucleotides not matched to a gene: 6. Germline V CDR1 and CDR2: MNHEY, SVGAGI. The CDR3 is 12 residues long. The CDR3 DNA sequence: TGTGCCAGCAGCGCTTCTAGCGGAACCCAGTACTTC. Its protein product is CASSASSGTQYF.

The chain has TRBV27 and TRBJ1-1, with D possibly matching TRBD1 (5 bases). The CDR3 runs to 14 residues. Germline CDR1 MNHEY, CDR2 SMNVEV (reference sequence). Trimming removed 2 bases at V and 7 bases at J, with 14 bases between. CDR3 sequence (DNA): TGTGCCAGCAGTTTAACGGGTCAGGGTGGTGAAGCTTTCTTT. Translation: CASSLTGQGGEAFF.

V usage is TRBV27 and J usage is TRBJ2-5; D gene ambiguous. This CDR3 spans 13 amino acids. V shed 3 bases and J shed 2 bases, with 7 bases lying between them. Germline lookup yields CDR1 MNHEY and CDR2 SMNVEV (reference sequence). Written as DNA, the CDR3 is TGTGCCAGCAGTTTTTACCTACAAGAGACCCAGTACTTC. Its protein is CASSFYLQETQYF.

The gene calls are TRBV25-1 and TRBJ1-1; 10 positions agree with TRBD1. The J segment lost 7 bases and the V segment lost 1 base, leaving 3 bases of the junction unmatched. The CDR3 is made up of 14 amino acids. CDR1 and CDR2 from the germline V gene are MGHDK and SYGVNS. In nucleotides, the CDR3 is TGTGCCAGCAGTGAATTTGGGACAGGGGTTGAAGCTTTCTTT. Its translation: CASSEFGTGVEAFF.

This clone appeared once. The chain links TRBV6-5 to TRBJ1-1; the match to TRBD1 covers 9 bases. This CDR3 has 14 residues. Germline V lookup: CDR1 MNHEY, CDR2 SVGAGI. Trimming removed 11 bases from V and 3 bases from J; junction bases left unmatched: 10. The CDR3 spells CACGWDRVYTEAFF. CDR3 DNA: TGTGCCTGTGGGTGGGACAGGGTCTACACTGAAGCTTTCTTT.

The rearrangement joins TRBV3-1 (or the pseudogene TRBV3-2) to TRBJ2-7, with D possibly TRBD1 on 6 matching bases. The CDR3 covers 17 residues. Trimming cost V 0 bases and J 2 bases, with 17 bases left between them. The germline V gene has CDR1 LGHDT and CDR2 YNNKEL (reference sequence). The CDR3 DNA reads as TGTGCCAGCAGCCAAGATTTGTTCCGGACAGCAGCCTACGAGCAGTACTTC. As protein: CASSQDLFRTAAYEQYF.

The chain has TRBV6-2 or TRBV6-3 and TRBJ1-2; 8 nucleotides line up with TRBD1. Germline CDR1 and CDR2: MNHEY and SVGEGT. V trimming: 2 bases; J trimming: 2 bases; junction bases outside the gene matches: 4. The CDR3 contains 15 residues. The CDR3 reads CASSYGRQGNYGYTF. For the CDR3, the DNA is TGTGCCAGCAGTTACGGCCGACAGGGGAACTATGGCTACACCTTC.